Reported below is one T cell receptor beta chain. Antigen: not known. This sample stems from a study of shared clonotypes between healthy human individuals. Findings and caveats of the study: Despite large depth, rarefaction showed incomplete sorted-subset sequencing.

Measured with immunoSEQ multiplex PCR; TCRdb has only the in-frame clones, and not every one. The table lists 230,000 or so clones, 50% to 80% of them singletons. Germline values: CDR1 GTSNPN, CDR2 SVGIG (reference sequence). CDR3 size: 13 residues. V dropped 0 bases and J dropped 15; count of bases not matched to a gene: 8. The chain recombines TRBV30 with TRBJ2-1, with 10 bases aligning to TRBD2. The source material was memory CD4+ T cells sorted from blood. This sample's subset: CD45RA-negative fraction. This sequence originates from a man aged 25 to 45 in good health. CDR3 DNA sequence: TGTGCCTGGAGTGTCCCCTGGACTAGCGGTCCGTTCTTC. Translating gives CAWSVPWTSGPFF. Drawing the rest from reference TRBV30 and TRBJ2-1, the complete variable domain is SQTIHQWPATLVQPVGSPLSLECTVEGTSNPNLYWYRQAAGRGLQLLFYSVGIGQISSEVPQNLSASRPQDRQFILSSKKLLLSDSGFYLCAWSVPWTSGPFFGPGTRLTVL.